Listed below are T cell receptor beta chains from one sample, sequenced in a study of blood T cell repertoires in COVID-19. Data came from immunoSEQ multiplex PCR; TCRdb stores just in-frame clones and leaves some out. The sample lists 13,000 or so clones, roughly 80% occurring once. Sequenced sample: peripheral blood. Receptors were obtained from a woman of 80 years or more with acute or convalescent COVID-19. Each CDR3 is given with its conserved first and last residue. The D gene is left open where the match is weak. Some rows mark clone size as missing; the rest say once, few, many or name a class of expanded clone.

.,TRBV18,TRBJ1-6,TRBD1,CASSPTGTGYNSPLHF,TGTGCCAGCTCACCAACCGGGACAGGTTATAATTCACCCCTCCACTTT
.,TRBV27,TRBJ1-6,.,CASSFRGDNSPLHF,TGTGCCAGCAGTTTCAGGGGTGACAATTCACCCCTCCACTTT
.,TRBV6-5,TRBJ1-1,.,CASRIWDKSTEAFF,TGTGCCAGCAGGATCTGGGACAAAAGCACTGAAGCTTTCTTT
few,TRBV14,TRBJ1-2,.,CASSPLGLTGTNYGYTF,TGTGCCAGCAGCCCTCTCGGTCTTACGGGAACCAACTATGGCTACACCTTC
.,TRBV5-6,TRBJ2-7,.,CASSLVRNYEQYF,TGTGCCAGCAGCTTGGTGCGGAACTACGAGCAGTACTTC
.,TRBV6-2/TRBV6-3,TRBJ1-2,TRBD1,CASSYSPTGKVDYGYTF,TGTGCCAGCAGTTACTCTCCGACAGGGAAGGTTGACTATGGCTACACCTTC
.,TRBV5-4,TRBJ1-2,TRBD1,CASSPRQGNGYTF,TGTGCCAGCAGCCCCCGACAGGGAAACGGCTACACCTTC
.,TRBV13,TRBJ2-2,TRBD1,CASSRTGETGELFF,TGTGCCAGCTCAAGGACAGGGGAGACCGGGGAGCTGTTTTTT
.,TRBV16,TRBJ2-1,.,CASSHRIRGGDGSYNEQFF,TGTGCCAGCAGCCATCGTATCAGGGGAGGGGACGGATCCTACAATGAGCAGTTCTTC
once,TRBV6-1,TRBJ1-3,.,CASSSGLLSGNTIYF,TGTGCCAGCAGTTCCGGACTCCTCTCTGGAAACACCATATATTTT
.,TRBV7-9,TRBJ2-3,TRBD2,CASSFAGGHTDTQYF,TGTGCCAGCAGCTTCGCGGGGGGCCACACAGATACGCAGTATTTT
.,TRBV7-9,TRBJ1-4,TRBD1,CASSQRQGEGEKLFF,TGTGCCAGCAGCCAGAGACAGGGGGAGGGGGAAAAACTGTTTTTT
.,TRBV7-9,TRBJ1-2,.,CASSLAQGYGYTF,TGTGCCAGCAGCTTAGCGCAGGGATATGGCTACACCTTC
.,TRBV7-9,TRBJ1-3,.,CASSPSGEPGNTIYF,TGTGCCAGCAGCCCGTCGGGGGAACCGGGAAACACCATATATTTT
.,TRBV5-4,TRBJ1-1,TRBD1,CASSGWTGAYLRNTEAFF,TGTGCCAGCAGCGGGTGGACAGGGGCCTACCTTCGGAACACTGAAGCTTTCTTT
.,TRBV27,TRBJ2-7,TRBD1,CASSPWDRPYEQYF,TGTGCCAGCAGTCCATGGGACAGGCCCTACGAGCAGTACTTC
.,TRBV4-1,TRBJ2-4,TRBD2,CASSSGENIQYF,TGCGCCAGCTCTAGCGGTGAAAACATTCAGTACTTC